This T cell receptor (beta chain) was captured by sequencing in a study of blood T cell repertoires in COVID-19. Study summary: Samples of COVID-19 (acute and convalescent) were obtained from the United States, Italy and Spain. Sample material is recorded as cDNA or gDNA derived from T cells, B-cell-depleted T cells, or PBMCs.

Germline loops: CDR1 SEHNR, CDR2 FQNEAQ (reference sequence). V gave up 5 bases and J gave up 7 bases; unmatched junction bases: 12. The CDR3 spans 15 residues. How the authors handled the data: Counts of nucleated cells, estimated from reference gene primer amplification, were obtained. Repertoires were generated with immunoSEQ multiplex PCR, while TCRdb's copy carries only in-frame clones and drops some. V and J calls and clone size are as listed in that table; D and trimming were resolved from the DNA. The sample lists 120,000 to 150,000 clones; roughly 80% were seen once. The chain combines TRBV7-9 with TRBJ1-2; TRBD1 matches at 8 bases. The clonotype was recovered from an elderly woman in a cohort sampled during active or convalescent COVID-19. Specimen: peripheral blood. Written as DNA, the CDR3 is TGTGCCAGCAGCCAAACCCCCCCAGGGGGCGGTGGCTACACCTTC. The encoded protein is CASSQTPPGGGGYTF. Filled out from reference TRBV7-9 and TRBJ1-2, the complete variable domain reads DTGVSQNPRHKITKRGQNVTFRCDPISEHNRLYWYRQTLGQGPEFLTYFQNEAQLEKSRLLSDRFSAERPKGSFSTLEIQRTEQGDSAMYLCASSQTPPGGGGYTFGSGTRLTVV.